Following are 18 T cell receptor beta chains from one sample sequenced in a study of shared clonotypes between healthy human individuals. Measured with immunoSEQ multiplex PCR; TCRdb has only the in-frame clones, and not every one. Here the sample spans more than 850,000 clones, 75% to 80% being singletons. The sample consisted of memory CD4+ T cells from PBMCs. The subset: CD45RA-negative fraction. The receptors were gathered from a man between 18 and 35 years old in good health. Some clones in this sample may be carry-over from other donors' samples.

The V call is TRBV29-1, the J call TRBJ1-4; D is unresolved. Germline V gene lookup returns CDR1 SQVTM and CDR2 ANQGSEA. The CDR3 covers 11 residues. V lost 6 bases and J 7 bases, leaving 9 bases between the germline ends. The DNA of the CDR3 is TGCAGCGTAGGGAGTGGTGAAAAACTGTTTTTT. The encoded protein is CSVGSGEKLFF.

The CDR3: CASSGDPGVTQYF. CDR3 sequence (DNA): TGTGCCAGCAGTGGAGACCCTGGAGTGACCCAGTACTTC. The chain has TRBV28 and TRBJ2-5; D not certain. The germline gives CDR1 MDHEN, CDR2 SYDVKM. This CDR3 is built from 13 residues. V was pared by 5 bases and J by 7 bases, with 14 bases between.

The chain links TRBV25-1 to TRBJ2-7; 10 nucleotides line up with TRBD1. Per the germline V gene, CDR1 is MGHDK and CDR2 is SYGVNS. The CDR3 is 16 residues long. V dropped 3 bases and J dropped 5; count of bases not matched to a gene: 10. In nucleotides, the CDR3 is TGTGCCAGCAGTGATGCCCGGGACAGGGGCAGAAACGAGCAGTACTTC. It yields the protein CASSDARDRGRNEQYF.

V is TRBV5-1 and J is TRBJ2-2; maybe TRBD2 (5 bases). This CDR3 has 15 residues. Trimming left V 0 bases short and J 3 bases short, with 9 bases between. Germline-derived CDR1 and CDR2 are SGHRS and YFSETQ. CDR3 sequence reads: CASSLESGDTGELFF. In DNA, the CDR3 is TGCGCCAGCAGCTTGGAATCCGGGGACACCGGGGAGCTGTTTTTT.

The V and J genes are TRBV14 and TRBJ1-5; D unresolved. The V end lost 10 bases, the J end lost 8 bases, and 18 bases lay between the germline ends. CDR3 length: 13 residues. From germline, CDR1 is SGHDN and CDR2 FVKESK. The CDR3 loop is CAIKGRAAEPQHF. The CDR3 nucleotides are TGTGCCATCAAAGGGAGGGCGGCGGAGCCCCAGCATTTT.

This chain links TRBV15 with TRBJ2-1; TRBD2 matches 8 bases. The germline V gene has CDR1 LNHNV and CDR2 YYDKDF (reference sequence). The junction had 6 bases not matched to a gene; V was cut back by 2 bases and J by 6 bases. The CDR3 runs 15 residues. CDR3 in amino acids: CATSRTGLGANEQFF. Written as DNA, the CDR3 is TGTGCCACCAGCAGAACGGGACTAGGGGCCAATGAGCAGTTCTTC.

The genes are TRBV28 and TRBJ1-1, with D perhaps matching TRBD1 (5 bases). CDR3 length equals 15 residues. Deletions cut 5 bases from V and 1 base from J, with 14 bases between. Germline CDR1 MDHEN, CDR2 SYDVKM. In DNA, the CDR3 is TGTGCCAGCAGTCCCCCCGGGGGAGGGAACACTGAAGCTTTCTTT. Residues: CASSPPGGGNTEAFF.

The chain couples TRBV10-1 to TRBJ2-7; 10 nucleotides agree with TRBD2. The V gene's germline CDR1 is WNHNN and CDR2 SYGVQD (reference sequence). The V and J ends lost 4 bases and 2 bases, in that order; junction bases with no gene match: 2. The CDR3 has 14 residues. CDR3 residues: CASSALAGPYEQYF. The DNA of the CDR3 is TGCGCCAGCAGTGCACTAGCGGGGCCCTACGAGCAGTACTTC.

This chain joins TRBV6-1 and TRBJ1-5, with 10 bases identical to TRBD1. Germline loops: CDR1 MNHNS, CDR2 SASEGT. The CDR3 consists of 14 residues. The V gene end was trimmed by 10 bases and the J gene end by 7 bases; junction bases not matched to a gene: 10. The CDR3 sequence: CATTGQGGRQPQHF. The CDR3 bases are TGTGCCACTACTGGACAGGGGGGCCGGCAGCCCCAGCATTTT.

The chain uses TRBV9 and TRBJ2-2, with D unclear. Germline loops: CDR1 SGDLS, CDR2 YYNGEE. The CDR3 covers 13 residues. Trimming removed 4 bases from V and 3 bases from J, with 7 bases in between. DNA for the CDR3: TGTGCCAGCAGCTCAGGCTACACCGGGGAGCTGTTTTTT. Amino acids: CASSSGYTGELFF.

This chain links TRBV4-1 with TRBJ1-3, with D possibly matching TRBD1 (6 bases). The V end was cut by 2 bases, the J end by 0 bases, with 23 bases between. The CDR3 spans 20 residues. CDR1 and CDR2 from the germline V gene are MGHRA and YSYEKL. The CDR3 loop is CASSQPWRGLRGDSGNTIYF. The CDR3 nucleotides read TGCGCCAGCAGCCAACCCTGGCGGGGTCTTAGGGGGGACTCTGGAAACACCATATATTTT.

This clone has just a few counts. The rearrangement links TRBV19 to TRBJ1-3, with D perhaps TRBD1 (5 bases). The germline gives CDR1 LNHDA, CDR2 SQIVND (reference sequence). The CDR3 length is 15 residues. Trimming shortened V by 7 bases and J by 3 bases, and 16 bases separated the two germline ends. CDR3 bases: TGTGCCAGTATCCTTTTGGGGGTTTGTGGAAACACCATATATTTT. Translating it yields CASILLGVCGNTIYF.

The chain links TRBV27 to TRBJ2-7, with 8 bases lining up with TRBD1. Germline V gene lookup returns CDR1 MNHEY and CDR2 SMNVEV (reference sequence). CDR3 length equals 15 residues. The trim removed 3 bases at V and 7 bases at J, leaving 11 bases unmatched. CDR3 amino acids: CASSFQGAGRGEQYF. Here the CDR3 DNA reads TGTGCCAGCAGTTTTCAGGGGGCAGGACGTGGAGAGCAGTACTTC.

The V call is TRBV19, the J call TRBJ1-5; D not certain. The CDR3 spans 14 residues. With 1 base removed from V and 5 bases from J, the gap between germline ends came to 9 bases. Per the germline V gene, CDR1 is LNHDA and CDR2 is SQIVND (reference sequence). CDR3 sequence reads: CASSIGAGHQPQHF. For the CDR3, the DNA is TGTGCCAGTAGTATAGGTGCCGGGCATCAGCCCCAGCATTTT.

V usage is TRBV11-2 and J usage is TRBJ2-7; D is ambiguous. V was cut by 5 bases and J by 3 bases, with 14 bases left in between. The CDR3 is 14 residues long. The germline V gene has CDR1 SGHAT and CDR2 FQNNGV. CDR3 in amino acids: CASSLGDIYYEQYF. The CDR3 region has the DNA TGTGCCAGCAGCCTAGGAGACATCTACTACGAGCAGTACTTC.

The chain couples TRBV5-1 to TRBJ2-5, with 7 bases lining up with TRBD2. The CDR3 loop spans 17 amino acids. Germline CDR1 and CDR2: SGHRS and YFSETQ. V shed 4 bases and J 0 bases; nucleotides not matched to a gene: 12. The CDR3 region has the DNA TGCGCCAGCAGCCTAGAGCGGGGCCTCAGCAACCAAGAGACCCAGTACTTC. Residues: CASSLERGLSNQETQYF.

The chain couples TRBV18 to TRBJ2-2; D not certain. The germline V and J ends were trimmed by 0 bases and 3 bases, with 11 bases remaining between them. Germline V CDR1 and CDR2: KGHSH, LQKENI. CDR3 size: 16 residues. CDR3 amino acids: CASSPPAAADTGELFF. CDR3 bases: TGTGCCAGCTCACCACCGGCGGCGGCCGACACCGGGGAGCTGTTTTTT.

The rearrangement uses TRBV18 and TRBJ2-3, with D tentatively TRBD1 (6 bases). The V and J ends lost 6 bases and 3 bases respectively, with 16 bases between them. Germline V gene sequence: CDR1 KGHSH, CDR2 LQKENI. The CDR3 sequence is 15 residues long. In nucleotides, the CDR3 is TGTGCCAGCTCCCCAAGGACAGTTGGGACAGATACGCAGTATTTT. Translated: CASSPRTVGTDTQYF.